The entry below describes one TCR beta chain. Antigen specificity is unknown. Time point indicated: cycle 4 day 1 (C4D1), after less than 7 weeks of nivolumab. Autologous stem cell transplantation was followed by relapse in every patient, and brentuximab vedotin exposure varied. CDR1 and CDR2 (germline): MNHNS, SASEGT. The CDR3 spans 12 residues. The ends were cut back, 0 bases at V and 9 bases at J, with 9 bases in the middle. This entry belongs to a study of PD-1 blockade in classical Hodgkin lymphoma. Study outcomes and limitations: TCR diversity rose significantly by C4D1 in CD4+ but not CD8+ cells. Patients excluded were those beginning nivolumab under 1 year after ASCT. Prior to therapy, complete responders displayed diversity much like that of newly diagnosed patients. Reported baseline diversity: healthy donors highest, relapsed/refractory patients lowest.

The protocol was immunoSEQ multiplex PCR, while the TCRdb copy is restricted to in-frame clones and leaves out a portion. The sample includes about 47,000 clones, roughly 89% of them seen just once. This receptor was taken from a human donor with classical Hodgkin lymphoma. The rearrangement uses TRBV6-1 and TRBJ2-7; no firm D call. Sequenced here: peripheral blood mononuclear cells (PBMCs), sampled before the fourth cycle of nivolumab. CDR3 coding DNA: TGTGCCAGCAGTGAAGCGGGATTCGGGCAGTACTTC. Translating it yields CASSEAGFGQYF.